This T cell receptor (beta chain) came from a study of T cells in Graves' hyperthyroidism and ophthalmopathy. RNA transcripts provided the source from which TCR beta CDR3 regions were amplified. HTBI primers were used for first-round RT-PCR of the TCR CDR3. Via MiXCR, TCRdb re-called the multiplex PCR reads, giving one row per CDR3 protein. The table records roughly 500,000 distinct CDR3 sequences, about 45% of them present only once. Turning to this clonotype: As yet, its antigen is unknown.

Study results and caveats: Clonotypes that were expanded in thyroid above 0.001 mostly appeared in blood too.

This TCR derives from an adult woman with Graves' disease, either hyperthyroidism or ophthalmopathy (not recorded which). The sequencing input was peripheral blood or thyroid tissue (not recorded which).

The CDR3 DNA is TGCAGTGCTAGGGAGAGACCGGGACTAGGTGTAAATGAGCAGTTCTTC. Its translation is CSARERPGLGVNEQFF. J is TRBJ2-1 and V is TRBV20-1; 8 bases are shared with TRBD2. Germline V lookup: CDR1 DFQATT, CDR2 SNEGSKA (reference sequence). The CDR3 is 16 amino acids. V was pared by 3 bases and J by 7 bases, with 14 bases of the junction left unmatched.